The present T cell receptor beta chain was sequenced within a study of blood T cell repertoires in COVID-19. Produced via immunoSEQ multiplex PCR; TCRdb's table is partial and in-frame only. Of 45,000 to 55,000 clones detected, 86% appear once; the ten largest clones hold 12%. This receptor was obtained from a man aged 65 to 79 with active COVID-19. The sample taken for sequencing was peripheral blood.

The CDR3 region has the DNA TGTGCCATCAGTGAGTCGGGCAGATCGAACTATGGCTACACCTTC. It is translated as CAISESGRSNYGYTF. The J gene is TRBJ1-2, the V gene TRBV10-3, with D unclear. Germline-derived CDR1 and CDR2 are ENHRY and SYGVKD. CDR3 length: 15 residues. Trimming removed 0 bases from V and 2 bases from J, with 10 bases in between.